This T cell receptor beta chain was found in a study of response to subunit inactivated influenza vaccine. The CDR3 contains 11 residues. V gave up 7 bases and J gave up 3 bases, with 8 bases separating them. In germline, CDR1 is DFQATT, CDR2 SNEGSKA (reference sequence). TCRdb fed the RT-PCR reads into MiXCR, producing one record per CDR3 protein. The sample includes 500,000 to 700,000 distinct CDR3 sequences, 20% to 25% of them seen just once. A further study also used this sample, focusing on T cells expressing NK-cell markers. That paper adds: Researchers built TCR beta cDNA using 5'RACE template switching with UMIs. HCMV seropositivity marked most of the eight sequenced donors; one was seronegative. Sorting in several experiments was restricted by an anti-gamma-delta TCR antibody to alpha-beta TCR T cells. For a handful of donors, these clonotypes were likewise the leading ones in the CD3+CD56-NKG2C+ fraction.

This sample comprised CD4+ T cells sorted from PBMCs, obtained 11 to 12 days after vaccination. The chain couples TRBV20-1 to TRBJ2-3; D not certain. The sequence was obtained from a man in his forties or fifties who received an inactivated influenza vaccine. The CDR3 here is CSEMNTDTQYF. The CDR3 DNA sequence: TGCAGTGAGATGAATACAGATACGCAGTATTTT.